This passage covers 11 T cell receptor beta chains from one sample sequenced in a study of shared clonotypes between healthy human individuals. The data were produced by immunoSEQ multiplex PCR, yet TCRdb's version contains in-frame clones alone and is incomplete. The table records approximately 530,000 clones, approximately 95% of them present only once. Sample: naive CD4+ T cells sorted from blood. The subset here: CD45RA+ positively selected. These receptors were obtained from a woman aged 25 to 39 in good health.

The chain is built from TRBV29-1 and TRBJ2-1, with TRBD2 matching over 7 bases. This CDR3 comprises 19 residues. Germline V CDR1 and CDR2: SQVTM, ANQGSEA. The V segment lost 7 bases and the J segment 5 bases; nucleotides outside the gene matches: 26. CDR3 nucleotides: TGCAGCGGGTCCCTTCCGTGGGGCGGGAGAGGTCACCAACACAATGAGCAGTTCTTC. This sequence encodes CSGSLPWGGRGHQHNEQFF.

V is TRBV10-3 and J is TRBJ2-7, with a possible D match to TRBD1 (7 bases). This CDR3 spans 16 amino acids. Trimming removed 0 bases from V and 5 bases from J, with 17 bases in between. In germline, CDR1 is ENHRY, CDR2 SYGVKD. CDR3 region: CAISESMPGGRNEQYF. The DNA of the CDR3 is TGTGCCATCAGTGAGTCTATGCCAGGGGGGAGAAACGAGCAGTACTTC.

The chain couples TRBV29-1 to TRBJ1-5, with 8 bases identical to TRBD1. The CDR3 sequence is 13 residues long. V was clipped by 6 bases and J by 5 bases; unmatched bases: 6. Germline-derived CDR1 and CDR2 are SQVTM and ANQGSEA. This chain's CDR3 is CSVTGQDDQPQHF. CDR3 in DNA: TGCAGCGTCACGGGACAGGATGATCAGCCCCAGCATTTT.

The chain joins TRBV7-7 to TRBJ1-4; 8 bases map to TRBD1. This CDR3 region has 14 residues. The J segment lost 5 bases and the V segment lost 1 base, leaving 0 bases of the junction unmatched. CDR1 is SSHAT, CDR2 FNYEAQ, per germline (reference sequence). The CDR3 region has the DNA TGTGCCAGCAGCTTAGGGACAGGGAATGAAAAACTGTTTTTT. Translation gives CASSLGTGNEKLFF.

This rearrangement joins TRBV29-1 to TRBJ2-3; 9 nucleotides align to TRBD1. Germline CDR1 reads SQVTM; CDR2 reads ANQGSEA. The CDR3 sequence is 16 residues long. The junction had 5 bases not matched to a gene; V was cut back by 1 base and J by 0 bases. CDR3 bases: TGCAGCGTTGAAGGACGACAGGGGGTGAGCACAGATACGCAGTATTTT. This codes for CSVEGRQGVSTDTQYF.

The chain uses TRBV6-4 and TRBJ2-1, with 8 bases that match TRBD1. V gave up 2 bases and J gave up 6 bases; unmatched junction bases: 6. CDR3 length equals 15 residues. Germline V CDR1 and CDR2: MRHNA, SNTAGT. The CDR3 DNA reads TGTGCCAGCAGTGACATAGGACAGGGCGTCAATGAGCAGTTCTTC. It translates to CASSDIGQGVNEQFF.

The CDR3 loop is CSVGREGGGELFF. The CDR3 region has the DNA TGCAGCGTTGGGCGGGAGGGCGGCGGGGAGCTGTTTTTT. The chain carries TRBV29-1 and TRBJ2-2, with 9 bases identical to TRBD2. This CDR3 is built from 13 residues. CDR1 and CDR2 from the germline V gene are SQVTM and ANQGSEA. With V trimmed by 4 bases and J by 7 bases, 4 bases remained unmatched.

The CDR3 region has the DNA TGCGCCAGCAGTGCAGGTTTGAGTCAGCCCCAGCATTTT. Residues: CASSAGLSQPQHF. The rearrangement links TRBV10-1 to TRBJ1-5; D gene ambiguous. In germline, CDR1 is WNHNN, CDR2 SYGVQD (reference sequence). This CDR3 is built from 13 residues. V was cut by 4 bases and J by 6 bases, with 10 bases left in between.

The V and J genes are TRBV7-3 and TRBJ2-1, with D perhaps matching TRBD2 (6 bases). Germline V gene sequence: CDR1 SGHTA, CDR2 FQGTGA. The V and J ends lost 5 bases and 9 bases respectively, with 14 bases between them. The CDR3 loop spans 13 amino acids. This chain's CDR3 is CASSPGVEGEQFF. In nucleotides, the CDR3 is TGTGCCAGCAGCCCGGGGGTAGAGGGTGAGCAGTTCTTC.

The chain recombines TRBV4-1 with TRBJ1-5; possibly TRBD1 for D (6 bases). V was trimmed by 4 bases and J by 7 bases, leaving 17 bases between them. Germline V gene data show CDR1 as MGHRA and CDR2 as YSYEKL. CDR3 length: 15 residues. The CDR3 loop is CASSRTGGQRQPQHF. In DNA form, the CDR3 reads TGCGCCAGCAGCCGGACTGGGGGCCAAAGGCAGCCCCAGCATTTT.

V is TRBV5-1 and J is TRBJ2-1; 13 bases align to TRBD2. The CDR3 is 17 amino acids. Germline V CDR1 and CDR2: SGHRS, YFSETQ. V shed 1 base, J shed 8 bases, and the junction held 9 bases outside the gene matches. The CDR3, as DNA: TGCGCCAGCAGCTTGAACAGTAGGACTAGCGGGAGCGATGAGCAGTTCTTC. This translates into CASSLNSRTSGSDEQFF.